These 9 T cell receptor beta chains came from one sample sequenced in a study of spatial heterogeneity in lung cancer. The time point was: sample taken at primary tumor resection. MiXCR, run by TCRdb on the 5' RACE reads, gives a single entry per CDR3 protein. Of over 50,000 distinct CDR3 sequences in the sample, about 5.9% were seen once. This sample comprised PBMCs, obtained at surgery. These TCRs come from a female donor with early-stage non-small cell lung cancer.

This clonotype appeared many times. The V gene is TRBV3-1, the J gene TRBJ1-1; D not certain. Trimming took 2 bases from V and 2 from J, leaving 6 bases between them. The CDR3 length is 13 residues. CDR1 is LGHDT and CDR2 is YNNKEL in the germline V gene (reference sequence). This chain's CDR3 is CASSQTENTEAFF. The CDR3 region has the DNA TGTGCCAGCAGCCAAACGGAAAACACTGAAGCTTTCTTT.

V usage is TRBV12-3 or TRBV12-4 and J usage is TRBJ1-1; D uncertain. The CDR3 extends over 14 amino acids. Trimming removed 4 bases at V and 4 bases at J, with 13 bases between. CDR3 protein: CASSSSGWRTEAFF. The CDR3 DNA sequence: TGTGCCAGCAGTTCGTCCGGGTGGCGCACTGAAGCTTTCTTT.

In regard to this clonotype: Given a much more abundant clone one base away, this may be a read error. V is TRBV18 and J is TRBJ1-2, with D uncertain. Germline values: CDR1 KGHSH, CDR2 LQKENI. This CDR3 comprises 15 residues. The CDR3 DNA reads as TGTGCCAGCTCACCACTACAGAGCCAGAACTATGGCTGCACCTTC. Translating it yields CASSPLQSQNYGCTF. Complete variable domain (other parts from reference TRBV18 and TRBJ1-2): NAGVMQNPRHLVRRRGQEARLRCSPMKGHSHVYWYRQLPEEGLKFMVYLQKENIIDESGMPKERFSAEFPKEGPSILRIQQVVRGDSAAYFCASSPLQSQNYGCTFGSGTRLTVV.

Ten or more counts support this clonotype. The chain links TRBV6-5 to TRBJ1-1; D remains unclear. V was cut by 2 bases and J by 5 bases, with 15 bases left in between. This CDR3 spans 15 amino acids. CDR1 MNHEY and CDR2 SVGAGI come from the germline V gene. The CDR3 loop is CASSYREGGGTEAFF. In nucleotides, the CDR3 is TGTGCCAGCAGTTACAGGGAGGGAGGAGGGACTGAAGCTTTCTTT.

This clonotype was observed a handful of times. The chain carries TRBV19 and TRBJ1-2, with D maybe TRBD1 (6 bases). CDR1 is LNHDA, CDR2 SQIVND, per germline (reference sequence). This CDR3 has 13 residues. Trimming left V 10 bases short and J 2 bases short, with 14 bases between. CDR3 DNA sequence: TGTGCCATCCTGAAGACAGGCAACTATGGCTACACCTTC. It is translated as CAILKTGNYGYTF. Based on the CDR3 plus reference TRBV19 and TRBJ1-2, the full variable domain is DGGITQSPKYLFRKEGQNVTLSCEQNLNHDAMYWYRQDPGQGLRLIYYSQIVNDFQKGDIAEGYSVSREKKESFPLTVTSAQKNPTAFYLCAILKTGNYGYTFGSGTRLTVV.

The CDR3 sequence is CASSFLLRNQETQYF. The CDR3 DNA reads as TGCGCCAGCAGCTTTTTACTACGAAACCAAGAGACCCAGTACTTC. The chain combines TRBV5-1 with TRBJ2-5; D uncertain. The CDR3 totals 15 residues. V was cut by 2 bases and J by 0 bases, with 11 bases left in between. CDR1 is SGHRS and CDR2 is YFSETQ in the germline V gene.

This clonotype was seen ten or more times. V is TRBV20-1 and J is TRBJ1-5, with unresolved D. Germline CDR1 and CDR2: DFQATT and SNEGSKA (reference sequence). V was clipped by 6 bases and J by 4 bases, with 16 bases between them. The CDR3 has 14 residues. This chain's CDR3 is CSALHPSGNQPQHF. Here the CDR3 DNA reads TGCAGTGCCCTCCACCCCAGCGGAAATCAGCCCCAGCATTTT.

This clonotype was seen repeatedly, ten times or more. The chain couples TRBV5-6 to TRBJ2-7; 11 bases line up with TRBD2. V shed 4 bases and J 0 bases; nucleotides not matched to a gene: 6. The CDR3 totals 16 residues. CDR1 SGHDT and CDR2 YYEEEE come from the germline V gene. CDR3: CASSAFTSGSSYEQYF. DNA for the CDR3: TGTGCCAGCAGCGCCTTCACTAGCGGGAGCTCCTACGAGCAGTACTTC.

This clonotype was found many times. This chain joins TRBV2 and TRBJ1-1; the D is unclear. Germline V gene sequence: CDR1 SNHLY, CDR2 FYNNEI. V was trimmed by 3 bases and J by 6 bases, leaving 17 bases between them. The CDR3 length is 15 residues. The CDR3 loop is CASSESINLIAEAFF. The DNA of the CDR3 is TGTGCCAGCAGTGAGTCCATAAATTTGATAGCTGAAGCTTTCTTT. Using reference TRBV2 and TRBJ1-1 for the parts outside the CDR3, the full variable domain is EPEVTQTPSHQVTQMGQEVILRCVPISNHLYFYWYRQILGQKVEFLVSFYNNEISEKSEIFDDQFSVERPDGSNFTLKIRSTKLEDSAMYFCASSESINLIAEAFFGQGTRLTVV.